These T cell receptor beta chains were read from a single sample in a study of CD8+ T cells in alopecia areata. Measured with immunoSEQ multiplex PCR; TCRdb has only the in-frame clones, and not every one. The table records 70,000 or so clones, around 29% of them present only once. The source was CD8+ T cells sorted from blood, collected at week 4, from a patient treated with tofacitinib. The receptors come from a human donor with alopecia areata. Both conserved end residues are part of each CDR3. A D gene is named only where the DNA matches it firmly. For some rows the clone size is stated as once, few or many, or as a class when expanded; others skip it.

V	J	D	size	CDR3	DNA
TRBV27	TRBJ2-1	-	-	CASSSFDLVNEQFF	TGTGCCAGCAGTTCCTTTGACCTTGTCAATGAGCAGTTCTTC
TRBV28	TRBJ1-5	TRBD1	-	CASSQTLDRADGQPQHF	TGTGCCAGCAGCCAAACCCTGGACAGGGCGGACGGTCAGCCCCAGCATTTT
TRBV7-2	TRBJ2-5	TRBD2	once	CASSLRPTSGRTETQYF	TGTGCCAGCAGCCTAAGACCCACTAGCGGGAGGACGGAGACCCAGTACTTC
TRBV29-1	TRBJ2-7	-	-	CSVEGPDSYNEQYF	TGCAGCGTTGAGGGCCCGGACAGTTACAACGAGCAGTACTTC
TRBV25-1	TRBJ2-5	-	-	CASSPRASGETQYF	TGTGCCAGCAGCCCTAGGGCCTCGGGAGAGACCCAGTACTTC
TRBV7-9	TRBJ2-1	-	-	CASSHPDGSREQFF	TGTGCCAGCAGCCACCCGGACGGATCTCGGGAGCAGTTCTTC
TRBV25-1	TRBJ2-7	-	-	CATSQSYEQYF	TGTGCCACTTCTCAATCCTACGAGCAGTACTTC
TRBV2	TRBJ2-7	-	-	CASSAGEQYF	TGTGCCAGCAGCGCCGGGGAGCAGTACTTC
TRBV25-1	TRBJ1-2	-	-	CASSESSDPGNYTF	TGTGCCAGCAGTGAATCGTCAGACCCGGGCAACTACACCTTC
TRBV29-1	TRBJ2-1	TRBD2	-	CSALAGEQFF	TGCAGCGCCTTAGCGGGAGAGCAGTTCTTC
TRBV19	TRBJ2-2	TRBD1	-	CASSDRGRSNTGELFF	TGTGCCAGTAGTGACAGGGGGCGGTCGAACACCGGGGAGCTGTTTTTT
TRBV2	TRBJ2-2	-	few	CASSEGRLRPGELFF	TGTGCCAGCAGTGAAGGAAGACTTCGCCCCGGGGAGCTGTTTTTT
TRBV7-6	TRBJ2-7	-	few	CASSPSNHEQYF	TGTGCCAGCAGCCCGTCTAACCACGAGCAGTACTTC
TRBV30	TRBJ1-1	TRBD1	few	CAWETGTANTEAFF	TGTGCCTGGGAAACCGGGACAGCGAACACTGAAGCTTTCTTT
TRBV29-1	TRBJ1-2	TRBD1	few	CSAHFPGQVDGYTF	TGCAGCGCACACTTTCCGGGACAGGTCGATGGCTACACCTTC
TRBV30	TRBJ2-7	-	few	CAWSVQVGVSPYEQYF	TGTGCCTGGAGTGTACAAGTGGGGGTCAGTCCGTACGAGCAGTACTTC
TRBV6-5	TRBJ2-4	-	few	CASRAQELEGNIQYF	TGTGCCAGCAGAGCACAGGAACTGGAGGGTAACATTCAGTACTTC
TRBV9	TRBJ1-2	-	-	CASSVAGAGGGYTF	TGTGCCAGCAGCGTAGCTGGGGCTGGGGGTGGCTACACCTTC
TRBV29-1	TRBJ2-1	TRBD2	few	CSVSGTSGNEQFF	TGCAGCGTCTCCGGGACTAGCGGGAATGAGCAGTTCTTC
TRBV29-1	TRBJ2-1	-	-	CSLRRGEGPYNEQFF	TGCAGCTTAAGACGGGGTGAGGGACCCTACAATGAGCAGTTCTTC
TRBV29-1	TRBJ1-1	-	-	CSVMNTEAFF	TGCAGCGTTATGAACACTGAAGCTTTCTTT
TRBV10-3	TRBJ1-5	-	few	CAISESNQPQHF	TGTGCCATCAGTGAGAGCAATCAGCCCCAGCATTTT
TRBV28	TRBJ2-5	-	few	CASSSIGRPQETQYF	TGTGCCAGCAGTTCAATCGGACGGCCGCAAGAGACCCAGTACTTC
TRBV15	TRBJ1-5	-	-	CATRSGNQPQHF	TGTGCCACCAGAAGCGGCAATCAGCCCCAGCATTTT
TRBV7-9	TRBJ1-2	TRBD1	-	CASSLGGQGYGYTF	TGTGCCAGCAGCTTAGGAGGACAGGGCTATGGCTACACCTTC
TRBV30	TRBJ2-3	-	once	CAWSRLTSTDTQYF	TGTGCCTGGAGTCGACTCACCAGCACAGATACGCAGTATTTT
TRBV11-1	TRBJ2-7	-	-	CASSIGTPYEQYF	TGTGCCAGCAGCATCGGGACACCATACGAGCAGTACTTC
TRBV29-1	TRBJ1-2	-	-	CSVLDRGSYGYTF	TGCAGCGTACTGGACCGGGGTAGCTATGGCTACACCTTC
TRBV27	TRBJ2-2	-	-	CASSRRPLLDSNTGELFF	TGTGCCAGCAGCCGACGACCGCTTCTTGATTCGAACACCGGGGAGCTGTTTTTT
TRBV29-1	TRBJ2-7	TRBD2	few	CSVSGTSGTPAYEQYF	TGCAGCGTTTCTGGGACTAGCGGGACCCCTGCCTACGAGCAGTACTTC
TRBV29-1	TRBJ2-2	-	-	CSVERLVDTGELFF	TGCAGCGTTGAGAGGCTAGTTGACACCGGGGAGCTGTTTTTT
TRBV7-2	TRBJ2-3	-	-	CASSPRGGTDTQYF	TGTGCCAGCAGCCCACGTGGAGGGACAGATACGCAGTATTTT
TRBV4-1	TRBJ2-1	-	-	CASSQDLVVGGYNEQFF	TGCGCCAGCAGCCAAGATCTTGTCGTAGGGGGATACAATGAGCAGTTCTTC
TRBV7-9	TRBJ1-2	-	-	CASSLDNLIYGYTF	TGTGCCAGCAGCTTAGATAATCTAATCTATGGCTACACCTTC
TRBV11-1	TRBJ2-5	-	-	CASSPSETQYF	TGTGCCAGCAGCCCATCAGAGACCCAGTACTTC
TRBV7-2	TRBJ2-7	-	-	CASSARGVYWVGEQYF	TGTGCCAGCAGCGCGAGGGGGGTTTATTGGGTGGGCGAGCAGTACTTC
TRBV29-1	TRBJ2-2	TRBD2	-	CSVVSPAGVTGELFF	TGCAGCGTTGTATCCCCAGCGGGGGTCACCGGGGAGCTGTTTTTT
TRBV7-2	TRBJ2-1	TRBD2	-	CASSLSGSFYNEQFF	TGTGCCAGCAGCTTAAGCGGGAGTTTCTACAATGAGCAGTTCTTC
TRBV9	TRBJ2-1	TRBD2	-	CASSPFREGNEQFF	TGTGCCAGCAGCCCCTTTCGGGAGGGGAATGAGCAGTTCTTC
TRBV29-1	TRBJ1-1	-	-	CSVLGRGNTEAFF	TGCAGCGTCCTGGGTCGAGGGAACACTGAAGCTTTCTTT
TRBV6-6	TRBJ2-7	TRBD1	-	CASSSGTGYYEQYF	TGTGCCAGCAGTTCCGGGACAGGCTACTACGAGCAGTACTTC
TRBV29-1	TRBJ2-7	TRBD1	few	CSASHDRGSPYEQYF	TGCAGCGCGTCCCACGACAGGGGCTCCCCCTACGAGCAGTACTTC
TRBV27	TRBJ2-1	-	few	CASSYSGPSNEQFF	TGTGCCAGCAGTTACTCCGGACCGAGCAATGAGCAGTTCTTC
TRBV6-5	TRBJ2-1	TRBD2	many	CASSGLAGVHNEQFF	TGTGCCAGCAGTGGACTAGCGGGAGTCCACAATGAGCAGTTCTTC
TRBV29-1	TRBJ1-2	-	few	CSVRPPPSGDGYTF	TGCAGCGTTCGCCCTCCGCCGTCGGGGGATGGCTACACCTTC
TRBV30	TRBJ2-7	-	few	CAWLGGYEQYF	TGTGCCTGGCTAGGGGGCTACGAGCAGTACTTC
TRBV11-1	TRBJ2-5	-	-	CASSLAATAETQYF	TGTGCCAGCAGCTTGGCAGCGACCGCGGAGACCCAGTACTTC
TRBV28	TRBJ1-5	TRBD1	few	CASSWTGGQPQHF	TGTGCCAGCAGTTGGACAGGGGGACAGCCCCAGCATTTT
TRBV29-1	TRBJ2-4	-	few	CSVGGSEAKNIQYF	TGCAGCGTTGGGGGTAGCGAGGCCAAAAACATTCAGTACTTC
TRBV30	TRBJ1-5	TRBD1	-	CAWSTGTGGQPQHF	TGTGCCTGGAGTACAGGGACAGGGGGTCAGCCCCAGCATTTT
TRBV27	TRBJ2-2	-	-	CAAGPNGPPGELFF	TGTGCCGCCGGGCCTAATGGTCCCCCCGGGGAGCTGTTTTTT
TRBV11-2	TRBJ2-7	TRBD2	-	CASSLGGSYEQYF	TGTGCCAGCAGCTTGGGAGGGAGCTACGAGCAGTACTTC
TRBV2	TRBJ2-1	-	-	CASSEGSPETKTFEQFF	TGTGCCAGCAGTGAAGGGAGCCCAGAGACTAAAACGTTTGAGCAGTTCTTC
TRBV27	TRBJ2-3	TRBD1	-	CASSSGQVPDTQYF	TGTGCCAGCAGTTCCGGACAGGTACCAGATACGCAGTATTTT
TRBV25-1	TRBJ2-5	-	-	CASSGPTFQETQYF	TGTGCCAGCAGTGGGCCGACTTTTCAGGAGACCCAGTACTTC
TRBV7-9	TRBJ2-5	-	-	CASSRIQGGETQYF	TGTGCCAGCAGCCGAATACAGGGAGGTGAGACCCAGTACTTC
TRBV29-1	TRBJ2-3	-	-	CSVVFDPDTQYF	TGCAGCGTCGTGTTCGATCCAGATACGCAGTATTTT
TRBV2	TRBJ1-2	-	-	CASIGGQSGYTF	TGTGCCAGCATTGGGGGGCAAAGTGGCTACACCTTC
TRBV7-8	TRBJ2-1	-	-	CASSLDGISYNEQFF	TGTGCCAGCAGCTTGGACGGGATCTCCTACAATGAGCAGTTCTTC